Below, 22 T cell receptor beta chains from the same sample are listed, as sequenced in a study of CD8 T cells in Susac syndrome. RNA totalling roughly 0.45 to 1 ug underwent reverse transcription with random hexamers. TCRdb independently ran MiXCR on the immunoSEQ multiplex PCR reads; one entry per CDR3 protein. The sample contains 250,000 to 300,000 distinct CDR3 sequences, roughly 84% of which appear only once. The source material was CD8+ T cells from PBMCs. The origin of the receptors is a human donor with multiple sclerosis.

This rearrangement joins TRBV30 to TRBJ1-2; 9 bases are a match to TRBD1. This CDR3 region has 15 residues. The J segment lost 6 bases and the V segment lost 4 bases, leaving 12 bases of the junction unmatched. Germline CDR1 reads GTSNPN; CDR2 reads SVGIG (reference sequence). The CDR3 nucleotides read TGTGCCTGGATTAGGGGCGTACAGGGGGCGGATGGCTACACCTTC. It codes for CAWIRGVQGADGYTF.

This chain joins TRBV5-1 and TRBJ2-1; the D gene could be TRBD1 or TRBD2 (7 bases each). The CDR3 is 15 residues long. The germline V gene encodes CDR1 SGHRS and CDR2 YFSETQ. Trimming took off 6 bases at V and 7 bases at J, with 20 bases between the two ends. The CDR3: CASMLSQGEGNEQFF. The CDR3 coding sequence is TGCGCCAGCATGCTTAGCCAGGGGGAGGGGAATGAGCAGTTCTTC.

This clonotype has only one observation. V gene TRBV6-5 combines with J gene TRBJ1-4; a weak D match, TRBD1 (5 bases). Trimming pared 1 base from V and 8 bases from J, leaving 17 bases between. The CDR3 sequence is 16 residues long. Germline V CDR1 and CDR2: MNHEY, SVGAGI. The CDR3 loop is CASSYLGGRPREKLFF. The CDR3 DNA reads TGTGCCAGCAGTTACTTGGGGGGACGGCCGAGGGAAAAACTGTTTTTT.

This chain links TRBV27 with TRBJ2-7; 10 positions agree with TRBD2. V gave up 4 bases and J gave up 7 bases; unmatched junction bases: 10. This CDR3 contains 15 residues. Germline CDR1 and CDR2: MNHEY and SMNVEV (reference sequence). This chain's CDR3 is CASSSRLAGNDEQYF. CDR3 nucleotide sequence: TGTGCCAGCAGTTCGCGACTAGCGGGTAACGATGAGCAGTACTTC.

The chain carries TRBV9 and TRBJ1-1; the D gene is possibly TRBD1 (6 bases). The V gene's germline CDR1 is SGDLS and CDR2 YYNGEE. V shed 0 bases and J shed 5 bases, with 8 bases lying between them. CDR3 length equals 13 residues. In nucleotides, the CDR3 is TGTGCCAGCAGCGTAGGGGGGCTGACTGAAGCTTTCTTT. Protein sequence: CASSVGGLTEAFF.

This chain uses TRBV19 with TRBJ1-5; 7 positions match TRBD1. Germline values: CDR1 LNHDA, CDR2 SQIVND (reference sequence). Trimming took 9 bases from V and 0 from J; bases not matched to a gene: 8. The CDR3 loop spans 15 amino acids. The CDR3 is CASNNRGYSNQPQHF. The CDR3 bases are TGTGCCAGCAACAACAGGGGTTATAGCAATCAGCCCCAGCATTTT.

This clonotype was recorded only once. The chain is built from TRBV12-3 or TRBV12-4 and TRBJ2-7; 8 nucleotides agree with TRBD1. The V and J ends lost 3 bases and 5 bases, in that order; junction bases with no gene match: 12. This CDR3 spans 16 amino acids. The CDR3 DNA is TGTGCCAGCAGTTTGTCTTCTCGAGACAGGGGTCACGAGCAGTACTTC. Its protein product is CASSLSSRDRGHEQYF.

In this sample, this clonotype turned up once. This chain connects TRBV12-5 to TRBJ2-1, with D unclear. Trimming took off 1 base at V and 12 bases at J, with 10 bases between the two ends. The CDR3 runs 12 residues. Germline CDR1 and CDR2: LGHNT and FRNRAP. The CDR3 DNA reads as TGTGCTAGTGGTTTGGGTCCCGTGGGGCAGTTCTTC. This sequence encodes CASGLGPVGQFF.

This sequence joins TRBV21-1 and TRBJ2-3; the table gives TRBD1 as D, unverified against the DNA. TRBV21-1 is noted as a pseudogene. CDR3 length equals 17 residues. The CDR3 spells CANRAPSDRLSTDTQYF. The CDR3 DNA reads TGTGCCAACAGAGCCCCCTCGGACAGACTTAGCACAGATACGCAGTATTTT.

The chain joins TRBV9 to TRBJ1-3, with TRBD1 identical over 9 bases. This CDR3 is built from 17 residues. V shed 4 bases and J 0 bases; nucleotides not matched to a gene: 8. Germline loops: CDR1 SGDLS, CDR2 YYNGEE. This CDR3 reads CASSIQGASISGNTIYF. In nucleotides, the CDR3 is TGTGCCAGCAGCATACAGGGGGCCTCCATCTCTGGAAACACCATATATTTT. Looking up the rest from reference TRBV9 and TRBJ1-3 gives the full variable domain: DSGVTQTPKHLITATGQRVTLRCSPRSGDLSVYWYQQSLDQGLQFLIQYYNGEERAKGNILERFSAQQFPDLHSELNLSSLELGDSALYFCASSIQGASISGNTIYFGEGSWLTVV.

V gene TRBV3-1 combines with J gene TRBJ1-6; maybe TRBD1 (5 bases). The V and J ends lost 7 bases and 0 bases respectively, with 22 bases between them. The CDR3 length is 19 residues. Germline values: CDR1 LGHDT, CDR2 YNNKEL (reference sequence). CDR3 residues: CASTAGGSGLSSYNSPLHF. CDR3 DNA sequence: TGTGCCAGCACCGCCGGGGGATCTGGGCTCAGCTCCTATAATTCACCCCTCCACTTT.

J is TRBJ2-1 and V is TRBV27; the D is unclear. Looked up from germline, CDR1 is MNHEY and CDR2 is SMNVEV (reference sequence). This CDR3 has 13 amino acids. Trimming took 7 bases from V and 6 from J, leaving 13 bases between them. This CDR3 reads CASIERGSNEQFF. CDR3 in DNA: TGTGCCAGCATCGAGAGAGGAAGCAATGAGCAGTTCTTC.

The CDR3 coding sequence is TGTGCCAGTTCCCTAACCGGACAGTCGGGGGGAAACACTGAAGCTTTCTTT. This gives the protein CASSLTGQSGGNTEAFF. The V call is TRBV19, the J call TRBJ1-1; the D gene is possibly TRBD1 (6 bases). The CDR3 contains 17 residues. The germline CDR1 and CDR2 sequences are LNHDA and SQIVND (reference sequence). V dropped 8 bases and J dropped 2 bases, with 24 bases sitting between them.

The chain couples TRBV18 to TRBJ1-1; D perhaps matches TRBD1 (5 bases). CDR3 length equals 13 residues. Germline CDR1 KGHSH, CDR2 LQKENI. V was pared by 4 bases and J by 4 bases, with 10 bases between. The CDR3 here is CASSQRRGTEAFF. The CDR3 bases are TGTGCCAGCTCACAAAGAAGGGGCACTGAAGCTTTCTTT.

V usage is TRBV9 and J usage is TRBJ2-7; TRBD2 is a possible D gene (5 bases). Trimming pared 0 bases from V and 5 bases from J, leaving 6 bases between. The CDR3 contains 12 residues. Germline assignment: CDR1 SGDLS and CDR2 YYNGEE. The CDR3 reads CASSVDGDEQYF. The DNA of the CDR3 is TGTGCCAGCAGCGTAGACGGGGACGAGCAGTACTTC. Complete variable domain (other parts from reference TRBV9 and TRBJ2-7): DSGVTQTPKHLITATGQRVTLRCSPRSGDLSVYWYQQSLDQGLQFLIQYYNGEERAKGNILERFSAQQFPDLHSELNLSSLELGDSALYFCASSVDGDEQYFGPGTRLTVT.

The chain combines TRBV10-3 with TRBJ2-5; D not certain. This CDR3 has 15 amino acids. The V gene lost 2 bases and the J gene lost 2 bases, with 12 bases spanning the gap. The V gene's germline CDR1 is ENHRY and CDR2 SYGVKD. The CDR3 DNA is TGTGCCATCAGTGAGAATGCGGAAAAGCAAGAGACCCAGTACTTC. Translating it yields CAISENAEKQETQYF.

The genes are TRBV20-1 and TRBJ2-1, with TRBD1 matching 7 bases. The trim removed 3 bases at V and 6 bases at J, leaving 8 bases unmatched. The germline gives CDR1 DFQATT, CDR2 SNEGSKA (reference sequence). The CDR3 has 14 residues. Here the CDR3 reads CSASDRVEFNEQFF. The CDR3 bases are TGCAGTGCTAGCGACAGGGTCGAATTCAATGAGCAGTTCTTC.

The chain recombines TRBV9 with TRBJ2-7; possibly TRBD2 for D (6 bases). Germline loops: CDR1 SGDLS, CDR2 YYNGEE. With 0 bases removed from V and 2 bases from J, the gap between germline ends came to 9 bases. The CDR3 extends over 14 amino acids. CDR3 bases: TGTGCCAGCAGCGTAGGTGCGGGAACCTACGAGCAGTACTTC. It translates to CASSVGAGTYEQYF.

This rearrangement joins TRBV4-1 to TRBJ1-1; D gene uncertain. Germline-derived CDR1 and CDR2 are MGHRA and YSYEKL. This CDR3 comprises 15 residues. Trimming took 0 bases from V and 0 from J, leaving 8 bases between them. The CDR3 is CASSQDRSLNTEAFF. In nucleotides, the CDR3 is TGCGCCAGCAGCCAAGATCGCTCCTTGAACACTGAAGCTTTCTTT.

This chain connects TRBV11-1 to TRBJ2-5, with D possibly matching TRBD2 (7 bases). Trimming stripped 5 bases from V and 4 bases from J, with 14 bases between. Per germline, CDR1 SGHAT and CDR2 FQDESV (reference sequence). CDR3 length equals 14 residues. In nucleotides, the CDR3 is TGTGCCAGCAGCCACAGGGAGGGGAGAGAGACCCAGTACTTC. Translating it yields CASSHREGRETQYF.

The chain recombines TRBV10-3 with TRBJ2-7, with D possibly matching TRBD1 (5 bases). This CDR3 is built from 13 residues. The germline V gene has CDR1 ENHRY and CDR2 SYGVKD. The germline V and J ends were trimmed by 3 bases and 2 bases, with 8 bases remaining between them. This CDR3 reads CAISDRATYEQYF. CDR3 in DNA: TGTGCCATCAGTGACAGGGCCACCTACGAGCAGTACTTC.

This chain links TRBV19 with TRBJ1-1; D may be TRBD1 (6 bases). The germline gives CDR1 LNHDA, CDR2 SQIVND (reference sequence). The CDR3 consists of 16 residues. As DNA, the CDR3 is TGTTCTTCTAGTATAGGGATAGGGGGGCTTATCTCTGAAGCTTTCTTT. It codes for CSSSIGIGGLISEAFF.